The 6 T cell receptor beta chains reported below all come from one sample, sequenced in a study of T-cell reconstitution after alpha-beta-depleted transplantation in children. The authors prepared the TCRbeta library with unique molecular identifiers. TCRdb reprocessed the PCR reads via MiXCR and lists one record per CDR3 protein. The sample holds about a million distinct CDR3 sequences; 25% to 35% are singletons and the top ten take roughly 31%. The material was PBMCs, mostly from graft donor cells, obtained 360 days after TCRalphabeta/CD19-depleted stem cell transplant. The receptors were sampled from a boy under two years old who had a stem cell transplant for SCID, so the T cells may come from the graft donor.

This clonotype appeared a few times. The chain joins TRBV6-2 or TRBV6-3 to TRBJ2-7; a weak D match, TRBD2 (6 bases). This CDR3 region has 15 residues. The ends were cut back, 6 bases at V and 0 bases at J, with 15 bases in the middle. Germline V lookup: CDR1 MNHEY, CDR2 SVGEGT. The CDR3: CASRVGGPNSYEQYF. In nucleotides, the CDR3 is TGTGCCAGCAGGGTGGGGGGTCCCAACTCCTACGAGCAGTACTTC.

V and J are TRBV27 and TRBJ2-2; 8 bases line up with TRBD1. The CDR3 has 14 residues. Looked up from germline, CDR1 is MNHEY and CDR2 is SMNVEV (reference sequence). V trimming: 2 bases; J trimming: 10 bases; junction bases outside the gene matches: 6. CDR3 sequence: CASSLGPGGAELFF. The CDR3 bases are TGTGCCAGCAGTTTAGGGCCAGGGGGCGCGGAGCTGTTTTTT.

This sequence joins TRBV7-6 and TRBJ2-6; TRBD1 matches 8 bases. Germline-derived CDR1 and CDR2 are SGHVS and FNYEAQ. The CDR3 length is 18 residues. The V gene end was trimmed by 4 bases and the J gene end by 0 bases; junction bases not matched to a gene: 8. CDR3 coding DNA: TGTGCCAGCAGCTCGCAGGGGGCCTCTTACTCTGGGGCCAACGTCCTGACTTTC. Translating it yields CASSSQGASYSGANVLTF.

The rearrangement joins TRBV9 to TRBJ1-2, with TRBD1 matching over 7 bases. Unmatched junction bases numbered 7, after V lost 2 bases and J lost 0 bases. Germline CDR1 is SGDLS and CDR2 is YYNGEE. CDR3 length equals 16 residues. The CDR3 is CASSVSGGHPNYGYTF. CDR3 nucleotides: TGTGCCAGCAGCGTCTCAGGGGGACACCCTAACTATGGCTACACCTTC.

The V gene is TRBV5-1, the J gene TRBJ1-5; possibly TRBD1 for D (6 bases). The last part of the DNA fits TRBJ2-3 better; the J call may be wrong. The V gene's germline CDR1 is SGHRS and CDR2 YFSETQ. The CDR3 is made up of 16 amino acids. In DNA form, the CDR3 reads TGCGCCAGCAGCTTGGATGCAGGGGTCAGCAATCAGCCCCAGTATTTT. This codes for CASSLDAGVSNQPQYF.

The sample holds a few counts of this clonotype. V usage is TRBV11-2 and J usage is TRBJ2-1; TRBD2 matches 10 bases. The CDR3 spans 15 residues. Germline CDR1 and CDR2: SGHAT and FQNNGV. The V gene end was trimmed by 5 bases and the J gene end by 8 bases; junction bases not matched to a gene: 9. The DNA of the CDR3 is TGTGCCAGCAGCCCACATGGCCTAGCGGGGGATGAGCAGTTCTTC. It encodes CASSPHGLAGDEQFF.